This paragraph covers one T cell receptor (beta chain) sequence. Its antigen is not identified. This specimen belongs to a study of cytomegalovirus exposure and HLA in healthy donors. Study in general: Among around 170 million T cells, an earlier analysis found 95 million to 140 million unique TCR beta sequences.

The CDR3 totals 18 residues. Trimming at V came to 2 bases and at J to 9 bases, leaving 16 bases not matched to a gene. The germline V gene encodes CDR1 SGHRS and CDR2 YFSETQ. General study points: Fewer N-insertions (relative to the roughly 670-donor mean) were reportedly seen in an Asian-associated ancestry cluster in a later analysis. A further, later analysis showed that HLA-associated TCR beta chains (compared with equally common others) were more clonally expanded.

Nominal health characterized the donors when sampled, though unrecorded immune exposures were likely. The primer mix had 60 Vbeta and 13 Jbeta primers. The protocol was immunoSEQ multiplex PCR, while the TCRdb copy is restricted to in-frame clones and leaves out a portion. This repertoire includes tens of thousands of clones. Sequenced sample: PBMCs. This clonotype was obtained from a male donor in good health and CMV-seronegative. The chain carries TRBV5-1 and TRBJ2-2, with TRBD2 identical over 10 bases. The CDR3 protein is CASSLDGLAEAIVRELFF. As DNA, the CDR3 is TGCGCCAGCAGCTTAGACGGACTAGCGGAGGCCATCGTTAGGGAGCTGTTTTTT. Variable domain in full (rest from reference TRBV5-1 and TRBJ2-2): KAGVTQTPRYLIKTRGQQVTLSCSPISGHRSVSWYQQTPGQGLQFLFEYFSETQRNKGNFPGRFSGRQFSNSRSEMNVSTLELGDSALYLCASSLDGLAEAIVRELFFGEGSRLTVL.